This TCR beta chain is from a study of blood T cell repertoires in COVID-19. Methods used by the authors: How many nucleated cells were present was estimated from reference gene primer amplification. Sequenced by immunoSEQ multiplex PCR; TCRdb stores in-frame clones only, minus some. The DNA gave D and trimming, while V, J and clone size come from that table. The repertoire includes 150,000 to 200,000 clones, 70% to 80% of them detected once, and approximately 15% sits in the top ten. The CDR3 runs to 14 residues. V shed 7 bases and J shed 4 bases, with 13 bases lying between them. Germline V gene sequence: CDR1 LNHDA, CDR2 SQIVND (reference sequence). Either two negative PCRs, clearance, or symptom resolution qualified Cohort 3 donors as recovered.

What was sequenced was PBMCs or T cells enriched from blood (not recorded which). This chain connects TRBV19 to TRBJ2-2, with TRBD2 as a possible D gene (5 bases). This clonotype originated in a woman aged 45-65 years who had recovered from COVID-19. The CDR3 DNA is TGTGCCAGTAAAGTCGTAGGGAGCACCGGGGAGCTGTTTTTT. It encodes CASKVVGSTGELFF.